This T cell receptor beta chain was profiled in a study of regulatory T cells in long-lasting Graves disease. V shed 5 bases, J shed 4 bases, and the junction held 7 bases outside the gene matches. This CDR3 region has 16 residues. This clonotype showed up just a few times. Its antigen is still unknown. TCR beta libraries were built with iRepertoire HTBI primers and Arm-PCR of CDR3 regions. TCRdb ran MiXCR on the multiplex PCR reads and lists one entry per CDR3 protein. The sample carries around 510,000 distinct CDR3 sequences, less than 25% recorded once. The time point was: persistent/refractory GD, antithyroid drugs over 5 years with positive TRAb. PBMCs provided the RNA from which the TCR library was made. Patients with Graves' disease were diagnosed by American Thyroid Association guidelines. Study findings and constraints: With a small sample size, accuracy may have been reduced. With a few thousand shared public clonotypes, persistent patients exceeded new patients, who shared around 970. Favoring TRBV28, TRBJ1-2 and TRBJ2-5 was a feature seen in persistent disease.

V and J are TRBV12-3 or TRBV12-4 and TRBJ2-3; the match to TRBD1 covers 12 bases. Sequenced here: peripheral blood mononuclear cells (PBMCs), sampled when the disease was refractory, from a patient treated with antithyroid drugs. This clonotype originated in a female donor with Graves disease. The CDR3 reads CASSRGGTGGADTQYF. Written as DNA, the CDR3 is TGTGCCAGCAGTCGAGGCGGGACAGGGGGCGCAGATACGCAGTATTTT.